The rows below give T cell receptor beta chains drawn from one sample of a study of cytomegalovirus exposure and HLA in healthy donors. Clones were sequenced by immunoSEQ multiplex PCR, and TCRdb holds only the in-frame ones, with some missing. This repertoire shows 150,000 to 180,000 clones, 65% to 85% found once; its top ten account for 2.8%. Material: PBMCs. The receptors originated from a man between 18 and 29 years old in good health and CMV-seronegative. CDR3s include the opening cysteine and the closing phenylalanine or tryptophan. D genes are given only for firm matches. Clone size, where shown, is once, few, many, or a class for clones that have expanded.

J: TRBJ2-3
V: TRBV5-1
D: TRBD2
size: -
CDR3: CASSLTSTTTSGEPTDTQYF
DNA: TGCGCCAGCAGCTTAACATCTACCACGACTAGCGGGGAGCCCACAGATACGCAGTATTTT

J: TRBJ2-3
V: TRBV7-3
D: TRBD2
size: -
CDR3: CASSLSQVGGGGQDTQYF
DNA: TGTGCCAGCAGCTTAAGTCAAGTTGGCGGGGGGGGTCAAGATACGCAGTATTTT

J: TRBJ2-1
V: TRBV7-9
D: TRBD1
size: -
CDR3: CASTTGTAEYNEQFF
DNA: TGTGCCAGCACCACCGGGACAGCCGAATACAATGAGCAGTTCTTC

J: TRBJ1-5
V: TRBV2
D: TRBD1
size: -
CDR3: CASSQDRGGQPQHF
DNA: TGTGCCAGCAGTCAAGACAGGGGTGGACAGCCCCAGCATTTT

J: TRBJ2-5
V: TRBV15
D: TRBD1
size: -
CDR3: CATSTTTGGLETQYF
DNA: TGTGCCACCAGCACCACGACAGGGGGGCTAGAGACCCAGTACTTC

J: TRBJ2-1
V: TRBV27
D: TRBD1
size: few
CDR3: CASRPLGGANNEQFF
DNA: TGTGCCAGCAGACCGCTAGGGGGCGCAAACAATGAGCAGTTCTTC

J: TRBJ2-1
V: TRBV4-2
D: TRBD2
size: -
CDR3: CASSPTSGGVYNEQFF
DNA: TGTGCCAGCAGCCCTACTAGCGGGGGAGTCTACAATGAGCAGTTCTTC

J: TRBJ1-4
V: TRBV6-1
D: TRBD1
size: -
CDR3: CASSPTGVRSEKLFF
DNA: TGTGCCAGCAGCCCCACAGGGGTGAGGAGTGAAAAACTGTTTTTT

J: TRBJ1-2
V: TRBV5-1
D: -
size: once
CDR3: CASSSERTNYGYTF
DNA: TGCGCCAGCAGCTCGGAGAGAACTAACTATGGCTACACCTTC

J: TRBJ2-7
V: TRBV5-4
D: TRBD1
size: -
CDR3: CASSQSTGMVAEQYF
DNA: TGTGCCAGCAGCCAATCGACAGGGATGGTCGCCGAGCAGTACTTC